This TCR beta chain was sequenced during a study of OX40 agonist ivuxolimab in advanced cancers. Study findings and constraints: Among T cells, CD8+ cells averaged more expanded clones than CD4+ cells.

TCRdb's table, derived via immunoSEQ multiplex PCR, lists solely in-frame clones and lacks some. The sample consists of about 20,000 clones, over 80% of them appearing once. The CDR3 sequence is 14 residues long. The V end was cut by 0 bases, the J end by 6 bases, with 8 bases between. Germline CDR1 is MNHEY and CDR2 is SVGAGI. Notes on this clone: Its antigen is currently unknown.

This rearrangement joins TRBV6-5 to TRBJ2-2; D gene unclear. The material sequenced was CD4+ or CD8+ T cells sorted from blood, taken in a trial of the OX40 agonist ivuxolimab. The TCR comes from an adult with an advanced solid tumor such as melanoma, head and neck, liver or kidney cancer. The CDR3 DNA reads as TGTGCCAGCAGTTACTCGACGGACGCCGGGGAGCTGTTTTTT. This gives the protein CASSYSTDAGELFF.